This TCR beta chain was recorded in a study of T cell changes during pregnancy in multiple sclerosis. Repertoires were generated with immunoSEQ multiplex PCR, while TCRdb's copy carries only in-frame clones and drops some. The sample lists 70,000 to 90,000 clones, 80% to 95% seen once, with 1% in the top ten. This clone appeared once. The germline V gene encodes CDR1 SNHLY and CDR2 FYNNEI. The CDR3 runs to 14 residues. The V gene end was trimmed by 1 base and the J gene end by 11 bases; junction bases not matched to a gene: 8. The V call is TRBV2, the J call TRBJ2-1, with TRBD1 matching over 7 bases. The sequenced sample was peripheral blood, obtained in the first trimester of pregnancy. The sequence was collected from a female donor with multiple sclerosis, enrolled in a pregnancy study. In DNA, the CDR3 is TGTGCCAGCAGTGAAGATCTACCGGGACAGAAGCAGTTCTTC. This gives the protein CASSEDLPGQKQFF.